These T cell receptor beta chains were read from a single sample in a study of naive and memory T cell subsets. TCRdb reanalysed the UMI-ligation and nested PCR reads using MiXCR and keeps one entry per CDR3 protein. The sample records fewer than 150,000 distinct CDR3 sequences, approximately 18% being singletons. The sample was naive CD8+ T cells from blood. The receptors were sampled from a human donor in good health. CDR3s include the opening cysteine and the closing phenylalanine or tryptophan. The D gene is left open where the match is weak. Only some rows state a clone size, as once, few, many or a class for expanded clones.

CANINQRLRETQYF	TGTGCCAATATAAATCAGCGGTTGAGGGAGACCCAGTACTTC	-	-	TRBV12-3/TRBV12-4	TRBJ2-5
CASTIDPRLYEQYF	TGTGCCAGCACCATTGACCCCCGTCTCTACGAGCAGTACTTC	-	-	TRBV28	TRBJ2-7
CASSPFQETQYF	TGTGCCAGCAGTCCATTCCAAGAGACCCAGTACTTC	-	-	TRBV27	TRBJ2-5
CAWSVPGGFRDEQFF	TGTGCCTGGAGTGTACCGGGCGGGTTTCGTGATGAGCAGTTCTTC	-	-	TRBV30	TRBJ2-1
CASSGGQGLTEAFF	TGTGCCAGCAGTGGCGGACAGGGTTTGACTGAAGCTTTCTTT	TRBD1	-	TRBV6-1	TRBJ1-1
CAWSVLRGSYNEQFF	TGTGCCTGGAGTGTATTAAGAGGTTCCTACAATGAGCAGTTCTTC	-	few	TRBV30	TRBJ2-1
CASSQVQGEDQPQHF	TGCGCCAGCAGCCAAGTACAGGGGGAGGATCAGCCCCAGCATTTT	TRBD1	-	TRBV4-1	TRBJ1-5
CASSLGTGEQYF	TGTGCCAGCAGTTTAGGGACGGGCGAGCAGTACTTC	-	many	TRBV12-3/TRBV12-4	TRBJ2-7
CASSYSTGTGGSPLHF	TGTGCCAGCAGTTACTCGACTGGGACAGGGGGTTCACCCCTCCACTTT	TRBD1	-	TRBV6-5	TRBJ1-6
CSVDATAGSGANVLTF	TGCAGCGTTGACGCAACGGCCGGGTCTGGGGCCAACGTCCTGACTTTC	-	few	TRBV29-1	TRBJ2-6
CASSLEFESNQPQHF	TGTGCCAGCAGCTTAGAGTTCGAGAGCAATCAGCCCCAGCATTTT	-	-	TRBV11-2	TRBJ1-5
CSARFTEGTTDTDTQYF	TGCAGTGCTAGATTCACGGAGGGGACTACCGACACAGATACGCAGTATTTT	TRBD2	few	TRBV20-1	TRBJ2-3
CASSLGRTSATNEKLFF	TGTGCCAGCAGCTTAGGACGGACCTCTGCAACTAATGAAAAACTGTTTTTT	-	few	TRBV7-8	TRBJ1-4
CASSFAGYYNEQFF	TGTGCCAGCAGCTTTGCGGGATATTACAATGAGCAGTTCTTC	-	few	TRBV7-2	TRBJ2-1
CASSLSWDTRTDTQYF	TGTGCCAGCAGCTTGAGTTGGGACACCCGCACAGATACGCAGTATTTT	-	-	TRBV5-5	TRBJ2-3
CASSFAGISYNEQFF	TGTGCCAGCAGTTTTGCCGGGATAAGTTACAATGAGCAGTTCTTC	-	many	TRBV27	TRBJ2-1
CASILADPANTDTQYF	TGTGCCAGCATTCTAGCTGATCCTGCCAACACAGATACGCAGTATTTT	-	-	TRBV12-3/TRBV12-4	TRBJ2-3
CASSSLGPVGDTDTQYF	TGCGCCAGCAGTTCCCTGGGACCGGTGGGTGACACAGATACGCAGTATTTT	-	-	TRBV23-1	TRBJ2-3
CASSYRDSSNQPQHF	TGTGCCAGCAGTTACCGTGACAGTAGCAATCAGCCCCAGCATTTT	-	-	TRBV6-2/TRBV6-3	TRBJ1-5
CASSPSAQGMSSYNEQFF	TGTGCCAGCAGCCCTTCGGCACAGGGGATGAGCTCCTACAATGAGCAGTTCTTC	TRBD1	-	TRBV11-2	TRBJ2-1
CASSQGSGAGTEAFF	TGTGCCAGCAGCCAAGGGTCCGGGGCGGGCACTGAAGCTTTCTTT	-	few	TRBV3-1	TRBJ1-1
CSVDGGDFYNEQFF	TGCAGCGTTGATGGAGGGGATTTCTACAATGAGCAGTTCTTC	-	few	TRBV29-1	TRBJ2-1
CASSLIYDGGDATDTQYF	TGTGCCAGCAGCTTAATATATGATGGGGGGGACGCCACAGATACGCAGTATTTT	TRBD2	few	TRBV13	TRBJ2-3
CSVEGGRAGTDTQYF	TGCAGCGTTGAGGGCGGGAGGGCCGGCACAGATACGCAGTATTTT	TRBD2	few	TRBV29-1	TRBJ2-3
CASREGHVNEQFF	TGTGCCAGCAGAGAGGGCCACGTCAATGAGCAGTTCTTC	-	few	TRBV2	TRBJ2-1
CSVDEVTGELFF	TGCAGCGTTGATGAGGTTACCGGGGAGCTGTTTTTT	-	few	TRBV29-1	TRBJ2-2
CASSLQPPDWGRNQPQHF	TGTGCCAGCAGTTTACAACCCCCCGACTGGGGCCGCAATCAGCCCCAGCATTTT	-	few	TRBV28	TRBJ1-5
CATSSRIHTEAFF	TGTGCCACCAGCAGTCGGATACACACTGAAGCTTTCTTT	-	few	TRBV15	TRBJ1-1
CATSAPGPRGLPQHF	TGTGCCACCAGCGCGCCCGGGCCGCGTGGGCTGCCCCAGCATTTT	-	few	TRBV15	TRBJ1-5
CASSLEGQGYSNQPQHF	TGTGCCAGCAGCTTAGAAGGACAGGGCTATAGCAATCAGCCCCAGCATTTT	TRBD1	-	TRBV7-8	TRBJ1-5
CASSLTEAYEQYF	TGCGCCAGCAGCTTGACAGAAGCGTACGAGCAGTACTTC	-	few	TRBV5-1	TRBJ2-7
CASSLPSGSSNEQFF	TGTGCCAGCAGCTTGCCTAGCGGGAGCTCCAATGAGCAGTTCTTC	TRBD2	-	TRBV5-6	TRBJ2-1
CATRETGGRGETQYF	TGTGCCACCAGGGAGACCGGCGGGAGGGGAGAGACCCAGTACTTC	TRBD2	-	TRBV15	TRBJ2-5
CSVEEAGLAVTSSYNEQFF	TGCAGCGTTGAAGAGGCTGGACTAGCGGTTACAAGCTCCTACAATGAGCAGTTCTTC	TRBD2	-	TRBV29-1	TRBJ2-1
CATSRDLGSVDNEQFF	TGTGCCACCAGCAGAGATTTGGGGAGTGTGGACAATGAGCAGTTCTTC	-	-	TRBV15	TRBJ2-1
CASSSRQDREAFF	TGTGCCAGCAGTTCGAGGCAGGACCGTGAAGCTTTCTTT	-	-	TRBV12-3/TRBV12-4	TRBJ1-1
CASSISTETQYF	TGCGCCAGCAGCATTTCGACGGAGACCCAGTACTTC	-	-	TRBV5-1	TRBJ2-5
CASSSPNTYEQYF	TGTGCCAGCAGCTCTCCAAACACATACGAGCAGTACTTC	-	-	TRBV7-9	TRBJ2-7
CASSYGVSTDTQYF	TGTGCCAGCAGCTACGGGGTTTCCACAGATACGCAGTATTTT	-	-	TRBV13	TRBJ2-3
CASSLSYGNTEAFF	TGTGCCAGCAGTTTATCTTATGGAAACACTGAAGCTTTCTTT	-	-	TRBV28	TRBJ1-1
CSASHGATQETQYF	TGCAGTGCTAGTCACGGGGCTACTCAAGAGACCCAGTACTTC	-	-	TRBV20-1	TRBJ2-5